The next 10 T cell receptor beta chains were all read from a single sample in a study of post-analysis software for immune sequencing data. TCR beta libraries were prepared from cDNA with unique molecular identifiers. TCRdb reprocessed the PCR reads via MiXCR and lists one record per CDR3 protein. Among roughly 800,000 distinct CDR3 sequences listed, about 32% were seen once. These TCRs are of unknown antigen specificity. General study points: TRBV5-6, TRBV5-1 and TRBV20-1 were among four to six TRBV segments more frequent in patients than controls.

Sequenced sample: blood. The origin of the receptors is a girl aged 10 to 17 with multiple sclerosis.

V gene TRBV12-3 or TRBV12-4 combines with J gene TRBJ1-4; D is unresolved. This CDR3 has 12 amino acids. V lost 5 bases and J 8 bases, leaving 9 bases between the germline ends. The CDR3 bases are TGTGCCAGCAGTATCGCTGGGGAAAAACTGTTTTTT. This gives the protein CASSIAGEKLFF.

A remark on this clonotype: This could be a read error, since a much larger clone is one nucleotide away. The rearrangement links TRBV4-3 to TRBJ2-3, with D unclear. Deletions cut 6 bases from V and 5 bases from J, with 12 bases between. This CDR3 spans 13 amino acids. CDR1 is LGHNA, CDR2 YSLEER, per germline. The CDR3 DNA follows: TGCGCCAGCAGTCGCCTCCCAGAAGATACGCAGTATTTT. This gives the protein CASSRLPEDTQYF.

This clonotype was recorded many times. This chain uses TRBV5-1 with TRBJ2-5, with D tentatively TRBD1 or TRBD2 (5 bases each). Per germline, CDR1 SGHRS and CDR2 YFSETQ. Trimming removed 0 bases at V and 3 bases at J, with 12 bases between. The CDR3 is 15 amino acids. CDR3 sequence reads: CASSLAGTSKETQYF. The CDR3 coding sequence is TGCGCCAGCAGCTTGGCCGGGACCAGCAAAGAGACCCAGTACTTC.

About this clonotype itself: A read error is likely, as this CDR3 ends without the conserved phenylalanine or tryptophan. This rearrangement joins TRBV28 to TRBJ1-2; 11 bases agree with TRBD1. Germline CDR1 is MDHEN and CDR2 is SYDVKM. V lost 7 bases and J lost 3; bases outside the gene matches: 7. The CDR3 totals 15 residues. Written as DNA, the CDR3 is TGTGCCAGCACCCCCGGGGACAGGGGGTACTATGGCTACACCTGC. Its protein product is CASTPGDRGYYGYTC.

The chain couples TRBV9 to TRBJ2-1; 10 nucleotides align to TRBD2. The J call may be faulty, since TRBJ2-7 better matches the DNA end. Germline CDR1 reads SGDLS; CDR2 reads YYNGEE. This CDR3 has 17 amino acids. The CDR3 loop is CASSVGSRAGGYNEQYF. The CDR3 DNA reads as TGTGCCAGCAGCGTGGGTTCTCGAGCGGGAGGGTACAATGAGCAGTACTTC.

The rearrangement joins TRBV28 to TRBJ1-1; D unclear. The CDR3 consists of 15 residues. The germline CDR1 and CDR2 sequences are MDHEN and SYDVKM. V was pared by 5 bases and J by 1 base, with 14 bases between. The CDR3 loop reads CASSLSILGNTEAFF. CDR3 coding DNA: TGTGCCAGCAGTCTCTCGATTTTGGGGAACACTGAAGCTTTCTTT.

Of note for this clonotype: This sequence may be a read error, since a much larger clone differs from it by one base. The genes are TRBV6-1 and TRBJ2-5; D is unclear. Germline CDR1 reads MNHNS; CDR2 reads SASEGT. The CDR3 loop spans 14 amino acids. In nucleotides, the CDR3 is TGTGTCAGCAGCCCCATCAGCTTAGGAGAGACCCAGTACTTC. Protein: CVSSPISLGETQYF.

This rearrangement joins TRBV20-1 to TRBJ2-7, with D unclear. CDR3 size: 14 residues. Per the germline V gene, CDR1 is DFQATT and CDR2 is SNEGSKA (reference sequence). Trimming removed 0 bases at V and 1 base at J, with 10 bases between. CDR3 amino acids: CSARDARISYEQYF. CDR3 nucleotides: TGCAGTGCTAGAGATGCGAGGATTTCCTACGAGCAGTACTTC.

V is TRBV6-1 and J is TRBJ1-2, with D tentatively TRBD1 (5 bases). Germline assignment: CDR1 MNHNS and CDR2 SASEGT. V dropped 6 bases and J dropped 7 bases, with 15 bases sitting between them. CDR3 length: 13 amino acids. The CDR3 loop reads CASRLGDVSGYTF. CDR3 DNA: TGTGCCAGCAGGCTTGGGGACGTCTCTGGCTACACCTTC.

This clonotype turned up a few times. The J gene is TRBJ2-3, the V gene TRBV12-3 or TRBV12-4, with TRBD2 matching 12 bases. J gave up 0 bases and V 7 bases, and 14 bases lay outside the gene matches. The CDR3 is 19 residues long. As DNA, the CDR3 is TGTGCCAGCACCCTGACTAGCGGGAGAGTTCGATCTAGCACAGATACGCAGTATTTT. This encodes CASTLTSGRVRSSTDTQYF.